This T cell receptor (beta chain) was retrieved from a study of regulatory T cells in long-lasting Graves disease. Time point given: newly diagnosed GD, antithyroid drugs for less than 3 months. Preparation of the TCR library used RNA extracted from PBMCs. Trimming took off 3 bases at V and 10 bases at J, with 16 bases between the two ends. This CDR3 contains 15 residues. The V gene's germline CDR1 is SGHTA and CDR2 FQGTGA. This clonotype was observed many times. In building TCR beta libraries, iRepertoire HTBI primers were used together with Arm-PCR of CDR3 regions. A single record per CDR3 protein comes from TCRdb applying MiXCR to the multiplex PCR reads. This sample yields under 800,000 distinct CDR3 sequences, of which roughly 15% are seen a single time; about 17% belongs to the top ten. The same data also contributed to another study, on T cells in Graves' hyperthyroidism and ophthalmopathy.

The chain employs TRBV7-3 and TRBJ1-6, with D unresolved. This clonotype was sampled from a woman in her twenties or thirties with Graves disease. Sequencing was performed on peripheral blood mononuclear cells (PBMCs), taken at new diagnosis, from a patient treated with antithyroid drugs. This CDR3 reads CASSLLPEKGSPLHF. The CDR3 DNA sequence: TGTGCCAGCAGCTTGCTTCCGGAAAAAGGGTCACCCCTCCACTTT.